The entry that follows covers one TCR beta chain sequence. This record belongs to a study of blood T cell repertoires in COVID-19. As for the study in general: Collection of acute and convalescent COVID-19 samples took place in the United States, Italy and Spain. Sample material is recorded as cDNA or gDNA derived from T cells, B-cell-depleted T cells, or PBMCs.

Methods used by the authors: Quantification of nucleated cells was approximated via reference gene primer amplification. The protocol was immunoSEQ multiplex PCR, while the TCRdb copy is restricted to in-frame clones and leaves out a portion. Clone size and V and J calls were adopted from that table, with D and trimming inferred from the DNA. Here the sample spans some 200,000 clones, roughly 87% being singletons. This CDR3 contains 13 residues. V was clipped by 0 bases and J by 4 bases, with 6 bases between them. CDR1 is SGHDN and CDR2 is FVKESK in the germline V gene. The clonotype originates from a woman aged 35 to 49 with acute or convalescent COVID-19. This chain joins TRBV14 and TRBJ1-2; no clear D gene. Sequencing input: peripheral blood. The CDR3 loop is CASSQDEVYGYTF. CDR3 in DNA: TGTGCCAGCAGCCAAGATGAGGTCTATGGCTACACCTTC.